One and the same sample provided the 9 T cell receptor beta chains below, sequenced in a study of blood T cell repertoires in COVID-19. TCRdb keeps only in-frame clones here, not all; method: immunoSEQ multiplex PCR. The sample records about 55,000 clones, 83% being singletons. The source material was peripheral blood. These receptors all come from a woman aged 60-75 years with acute or convalescent COVID-19.

V gene TRBV19 combines with J gene TRBJ2-7; 9 bases are a match to TRBD1. Losses at the gene ends were 1 base for V and 2 bases for J; bases not matched to a gene: 6. The CDR3 loop spans 16 amino acids. Germline V gene data show CDR1 as LNHDA and CDR2 as SQIVND (reference sequence). This chain's CDR3 is CASSIAGTGFAYEQYF. DNA for the CDR3: TGTGCCAGTAGTATAGCGGGGACAGGGTTCGCCTACGAGCAGTACTTC.

V usage is TRBV5-1 and J usage is TRBJ1-1, with a tentative D call TRBD1 (6 bases). Germline assignment: CDR1 SGHRS and CDR2 YFSETQ. CDR3 length: 14 amino acids. The V end was cut by 0 bases, the J end by 4 bases, with 10 bases between. CDR3 sequence: CASSLAGDGTEAFF. CDR3 coding DNA: TGCGCCAGCAGCTTGGCAGGGGATGGCACTGAAGCTTTCTTT. The entire variable domain, with the rest obtained from reference TRBV5-1 and TRBJ1-1, is as follows: KAGVTQTPRYLIKTRGQQVTLSCSPISGHRSVSWYQQTPGQGLQFLFEYFSETQRNKGNFPGRFSGRQFSNSRSEMNVSTLELGDSALYLCASSLAGDGTEAFFGQGTRLTVV.

The genes are TRBV30 and TRBJ1-4; 7 bases are a match to TRBD1. The CDR3 runs 15 residues. The ends lost 6 bases at V and 10 bases at J; junction bases unmatched: 17. CDR1 GTSNPN and CDR2 SVGIG come from the germline V gene (reference sequence). CDR3 sequence (DNA): TGTGCCTGCAAACCCCCAACAGGGGACGGGGTAAAACTGTTTTTT. It is translated as CACKPPTGDGVKLFF.

The genes are TRBV2 and TRBJ2-7; D unresolved. CDR3 length: 12 residues. The germline CDR1 and CDR2 sequences are SNHLY and FYNNEI. Trimming took off 7 bases at V and 2 bases at J, with 9 bases between the two ends. This chain's CDR3 is CASKNQAYEQYF. As DNA, the CDR3 is TGTGCCAGCAAGAACCAGGCCTACGAGCAGTACTTC.

This clone was recorded once. J is TRBJ1-5 and V is TRBV13, with 7 positions matching TRBD1. Germline values: CDR1 PRHDT, CDR2 FYEKMQ (reference sequence). The V and J ends lost 4 bases and 3 bases, in that order; junction bases with no gene match: 6. The CDR3 has 15 residues. The CDR3: CASSSTGAVNQPQHF. The CDR3 DNA reads as TGTGCCAGCAGCTCCACAGGGGCCGTCAATCAGCCCCAGCATTTT.

CDR3 residues: CASRAGNQPQHF. The CDR3 DNA sequence: TGTGCCAGCAGGGCGGGCAATCAGCCCCAGCATTTT. This sequence joins TRBV6-5 and TRBJ1-5; no clear D. CDR1 is MNHEY and CDR2 is SVGAGI in the germline V gene. CDR3 size: 12 residues. V was shortened by 6 bases and J by 2 bases, with 5 bases between the two germline ends.

The rearrangement joins TRBV3-1 (or the pseudogene TRBV3-2) to TRBJ2-1; D is undetermined. Germline V gene data show CDR1 as LGHDT and CDR2 as YNNKEL (reference sequence). Trimming took off 0 bases at V and 6 bases at J, with 3 bases between the two ends. The CDR3 consists of 12 residues. CDR3 sequence: CASSQDLNEQFF. CDR3 coding DNA: TGTGCCAGCAGCCAAGATCTCAATGAGCAGTTCTTC.

In DNA, the CDR3 is TGTGCCAGCAGCCAGTTCAGGGGGCTAACCGGGGAGCTGTTTTTT. It yields the protein CASSQFRGLTGELFF. This chain connects TRBV14 to TRBJ2-2; 8 positions agree with TRBD1. The CDR3 is 15 amino acids. J lost 5 bases, V lost 3 bases, and 5 bases had no gene match. Germline CDR1 is SGHDN and CDR2 is FVKESK.

This chain links TRBV30 with TRBJ2-7, with D uncertain. The CDR3 is made up of 11 amino acids. The germline V and J ends were trimmed by 4 bases and 0 bases, with 4 bases remaining between them. Germline CDR1 is GTSNPN and CDR2 is SVGIG (reference sequence). The CDR3 region is CAWTTSYEQYF. The DNA for the CDR3 is TGTGCCTGGACTACCTCCTACGAGCAGTACTTC.